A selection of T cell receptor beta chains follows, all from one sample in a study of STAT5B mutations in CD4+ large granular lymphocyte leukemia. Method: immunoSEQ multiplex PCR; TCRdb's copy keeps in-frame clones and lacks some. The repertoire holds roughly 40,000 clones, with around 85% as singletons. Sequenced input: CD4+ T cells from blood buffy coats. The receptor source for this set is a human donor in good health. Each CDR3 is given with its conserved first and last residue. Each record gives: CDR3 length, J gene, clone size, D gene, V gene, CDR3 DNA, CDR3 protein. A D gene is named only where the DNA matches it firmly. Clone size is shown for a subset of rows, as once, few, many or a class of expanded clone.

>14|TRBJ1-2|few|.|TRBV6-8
TGTGCCAGCAGTTACCCGTGGCCTGGGTCCGGCTACACCTTC
CASSYPWPGSGYTF
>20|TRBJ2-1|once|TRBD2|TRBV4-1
TGCGCCAGCAGCCAATTGGGACTAGCGGGAGGAAAAAGCTCCTACAATGAGCAGTTCTTC
CASSQLGLAGGKSSYNEQFF
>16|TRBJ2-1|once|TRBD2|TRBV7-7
TGTGCCAGCAGCTTAGGACTAGCGGCTTCCTACAATGAGCAGTTCTTC
CASSLGLAASYNEQFF
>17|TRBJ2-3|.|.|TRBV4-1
TGCGCCAGCAGCCAAGATTTCGGGGCGCTTAGCACAGATACGCAGTATTTT
CASSQDFGALSTDTQYF
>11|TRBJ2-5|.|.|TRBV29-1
TGCAGCGTTGAGTTCCAAGAGACCCAGTACTTC
CSVEFQETQYF
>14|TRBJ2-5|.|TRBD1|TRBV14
TGTGCCAGCAGCCCACGGACAGGGGGGGAGACCCAGTACTTC
CASSPRTGGETQYF
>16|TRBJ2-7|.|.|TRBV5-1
TGCGCCAGCAGCTTGGGGGGGCTAAGGCGGTCGGGGGAGCAGTACTTC
CASSLGGLRRSGEQYF
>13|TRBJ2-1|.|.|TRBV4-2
TGTGCCAGCAGCCAAGTGCAGGAGAATGAGCAGTTCTTC
CASSQVQENEQFF
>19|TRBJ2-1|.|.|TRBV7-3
TGTGCCAGCAGCTTAACGCTGCTTTGGCGGATGAGCTCCTACAATGAGCAGTTCTTC
CASSLTLLWRMSSYNEQFF
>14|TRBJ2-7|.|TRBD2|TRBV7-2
TGTGCCAGCAGCTTAGCTAGCGGGCCCTACGAGCAGTACTTC
CASSLASGPYEQYF
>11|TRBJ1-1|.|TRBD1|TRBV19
TGTGCCGCCCGGACAGGGGGCAAGGCTTTCTTT
CAARTGGKAFF
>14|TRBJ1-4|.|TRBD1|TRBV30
TGTGCCTGGAGTGGGTCAGGGACAGATGAAAAACTGTTTTTT
CAWSGSGTDEKLFF
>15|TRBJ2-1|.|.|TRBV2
TGTGCCAGCAATTACCTGGGACCGACCGGCAATGAGCAGTTCTTC
CASNYLGPTGNEQFF
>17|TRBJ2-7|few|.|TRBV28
TGTGCCAGCAGTGCCCCCGCGGACCCTAAATCCCTCTACGAGCAGTACTTC
CASSAPADPKSLYEQYF
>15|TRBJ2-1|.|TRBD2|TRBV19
TGTGCCAGTAGACGATTAGCGGGAGTAGTGGCTGAGCAGTTCTTC
CASRRLAGVVAEQFF
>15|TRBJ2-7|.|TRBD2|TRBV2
TGTGCCAGCAGTGCTAGCGGGGCTGGGGTCAACGAGCAGTACTTC
CASSASGAGVNEQYF
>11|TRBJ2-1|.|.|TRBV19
TGTGCCAGCGCCCTAGGGGATGAGCAGTTCTTC
CASALGDEQFF
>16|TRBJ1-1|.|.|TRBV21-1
TGTGCCAGCAGCCCGGGGGCAGGGGGGATGAACACTGAAGCTTTCTTT
CASSPGAGGMNTEAFF
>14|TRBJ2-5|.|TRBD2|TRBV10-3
TGTGCCATCGGAGACAGCGGGAGCCGGGGGACCCAGTACTTC
CAIGDSGSRGTQYF
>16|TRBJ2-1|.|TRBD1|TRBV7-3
TGTGCCAGCAGCTTAACCGGGACAGGGGGGTCATATGAGCAGTTCTTC
CASSLTGTGGSYEQFF
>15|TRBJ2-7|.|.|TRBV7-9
TGTGCCAGCAGCTTAGGTTCCACCCTACCCTACGAGCAGTACTTC
CASSLGSTLPYEQYF
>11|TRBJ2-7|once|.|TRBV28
TGTGCCACCCGACCTAGGGACGAGCAGTACTTC
CATRPRDEQYF
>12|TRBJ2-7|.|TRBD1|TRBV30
TGTGCCTGGGGGACAGGGCTTCTCGAGCAGTACTTC
CAWGTGLLEQYF
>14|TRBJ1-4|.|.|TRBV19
TGTGCCACCTCGGGCGGACCTCTTAATGAAAAACTGTTTTTT
CATSGGPLNEKLFF
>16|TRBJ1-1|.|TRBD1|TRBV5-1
TGCGCCAGCAGTTATACCGGGACAGGGGGCAACACTGAAGCTTTCTTT
CASSYTGTGGNTEAFF
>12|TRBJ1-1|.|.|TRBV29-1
TGCAGCGTCCGAGGGGGGAGCACTGAAGCTTTCTTT
CSVRGGSTEAFF
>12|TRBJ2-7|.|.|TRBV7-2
TGTGCCAGCAGGGGAACTACCTACGAGCAGTACTTC
CASRGTTYEQYF
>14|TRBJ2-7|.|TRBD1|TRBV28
TGTGCCAGCAGTTTGGGACAGGGCCGGTACGAGCAGTACTTC
CASSLGQGRYEQYF
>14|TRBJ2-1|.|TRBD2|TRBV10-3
TGTGCCACTTCTATTGGGACTAGCGTAAATGAGCAGTTCTTC
CATSIGTSVNEQFF
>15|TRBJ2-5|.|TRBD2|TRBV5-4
TGTGCCAGCAGCTTGGAAGCGGGAGGTGAAGAGACCCAGTACTTC
CASSLEAGGEETQYF
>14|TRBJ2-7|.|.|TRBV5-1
TGCGCCAGCAGCTTCTTTGGTGCGGGCAGGGAGCAGTACTTC
CASSFFGAGREQYF
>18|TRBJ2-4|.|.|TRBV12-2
TGTGCAAGTCGCTTAGGTTCTAGTCTAGCGGGAACCAAAAACATTCAGTACTTC
CASRLGSSLAGTKNIQYF
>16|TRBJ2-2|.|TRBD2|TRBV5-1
TGCGCCAGCAGACAGGGGACTAGCGGAAACACCGGGGAGCTGTTTTTT
CASRQGTSGNTGELFF
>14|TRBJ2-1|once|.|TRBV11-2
TGTGCCAGCAGCTTAGATCGGGGGCCGGCTGAGCAGTTCTTC
CASSLDRGPAEQFF
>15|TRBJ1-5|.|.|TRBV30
TGTGCCTGGAGTCGCGGGATCTATAGCAATCAGCCCCAGCATTTT
CAWSRGIYSNQPQHF
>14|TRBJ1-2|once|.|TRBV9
TGTGCCAGCAGCGTACAAGGAGGCGACTATGGCTACACCTTC
CASSVQGGDYGYTF
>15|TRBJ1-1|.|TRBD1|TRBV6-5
TGTGCCAGCAGTTACGGGGGGACAGGGGGCACTGAAGCTTTCTTT
CASSYGGTGGTEAFF
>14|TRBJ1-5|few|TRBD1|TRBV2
TGTGCCAGCAGTGAGACAGGGTACAATCAGCCCCAGCATTTT
CASSETGYNQPQHF
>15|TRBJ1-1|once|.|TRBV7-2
TGTGCCAGCAGCTCCCTGGGGATCCGGAACACTGAAGCTTTCTTT
CASSSLGIRNTEAFF
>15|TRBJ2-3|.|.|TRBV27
TGTGCCAGCAGTTTAAAGCGATCTAGCACAGATACGCAGTATTTT
CASSLKRSSTDTQYF
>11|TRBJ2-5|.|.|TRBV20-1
TGCAGTGCTAGAGATCAAGAGACCCAGTACTTC
CSARDQETQYF
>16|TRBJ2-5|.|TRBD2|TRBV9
TGTGCCAGCAGCCCGACTAGCGGGAGGCTCGGGGAGACCCAGTACTTC
CASSPTSGRLGETQYF
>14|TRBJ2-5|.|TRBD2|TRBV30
TGTGCCTGGAGTCGACTAGCGGGAGGAGAGACCCAGTACTTC
CAWSRLAGGETQYF
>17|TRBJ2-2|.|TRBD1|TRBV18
TGTGCCAGCTCACCATTTAGGGGGACAGACAACACCGGGGAGCTGTTTTTT
CASSPFRGTDNTGELFF
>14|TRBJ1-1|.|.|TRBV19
TGTGCCAGTAGTTTAAGTTCCCTCAGCACTGAAGCTTTCTTT
CASSLSSLSTEAFF